A selection of T cell receptor beta chains follows, all from one sample in a study of blood T cell repertoires in COVID-19. Measured with immunoSEQ multiplex PCR; TCRdb has only the in-frame clones, and not every one. Counted here are a few hundred thousand clones, about 85% occurring once; the ten biggest clones make up more than 6.5%. Sequenced input: PBMCs or T cells enriched from blood (not recorded which). These receptors were obtained from a woman in her forties or fifties who had been exposed to COVID-19. Both conserved end residues are part of each CDR3. D genes are given only for firm matches. A clone size is listed for some rows: how often the clone was seen (once, few, many), or a class if it is expanded.

j_call d_call v_call clone_size cdr3_length cdr3_nt cdr3_aa
TRBJ1-5 NA TRBV6-2/TRBV6-3 few 13 TGTGCCAGCAGTAGGGGCACAAATCAGCCCCAGCATTTT CASSRGTNQPQHF
TRBJ2-3 NA TRBV7-2 once 17 TGTGCCAGCAGCTTCGAGTGGGGGGGGGCATACACAGATACGCAGTATTTT CASSFEWGGAYTDTQYF
TRBJ2-5 NA TRBV7-6 NA 11 TGTGCCAGCAGTCAGGGAGAGACCCAGTACTTC CASSQGETQYF
TRBJ2-7 TRBD1 TRBV7-9 NA 12 TGTGCCGGCGCACAGGGGGCGGAGGAGCAGTACTTC CAGAQGAEEQYF
TRBJ2-7 NA TRBV10-3 many 16 TGTGCCATCAGTGAGTATCGTCTGCTCGGGTCCTACGAGCAGTACTTC CAISEYRLLGSYEQYF
TRBJ2-7 NA TRBV5-1 NA 14 TGCGCCAGCAGTCGGGAACCACGCTCCTACGAGCAGTACTTC CASSREPRSYEQYF
TRBJ2-1 NA TRBV7-3 NA 14 TGTGCCAGCAGCTTAACCGGCGGGGACAATGAGCAGTTCTTC CASSLTGGDNEQFF
TRBJ2-1 TRBD1 TRBV6-5 NA 15 TGTGCCAGCAGTTCCGGGACAGGGGGCTTTTTGGTGCAGTTCTTC CASSSGTGGFLVQFF
TRBJ1-1 TRBD1 TRBV28 NA 11 TGTGCCAGCAGCCAGACAGGGAAAGCTTTCTTT CASSQTGKAFF
TRBJ1-1 TRBD1 TRBV6-5 NA 15 TGTGCCAGCAGCCGCGGACAGGGTGGGGACACTGAAGCTTTCTTT CASSRGQGGDTEAFF
TRBJ2-5 TRBD2 TRBV7-2 NA 16 TGTGCCAGCAGCCGCCTGGGGGGGGGTCGCCAAGAGACCCAGTACTTC CASSRLGGGRQETQYF
TRBJ2-2 TRBD2 TRBV7-2 NA 16 TGTGCCAGCAGCTCCTTGACTAGCAAGGGCACCGGGGAGCTGTTTTTT CASSSLTSKGTGELFF
TRBJ2-1 TRBD2 TRBV24-1 NA 16 TGTGCCACCAGTGACCGACTAGCGGGGGGGCCGGATGAGCAGTTCTTC CATSDRLAGGPDEQFF
TRBJ2-1 NA TRBV5-1 NA 15 TGCGCCAGCAGCTTCGCTATGGGGAGCCGGAATGAGCAGTTCTTC CASSFAMGSRNEQFF
TRBJ1-3 NA TRBV3-1/TRBV3-2 NA 16 TGTGCCAGCAGCGAGGGACACCGGAGCTCTGGAAACACCATATATTTT CASSEGHRSSGNTIYF
TRBJ1-6 NA TRBV30 NA 15 TGTGCCTGGAGTGTCACAGTAATTGATGATTCACCCCTCCACTTT CAWSVTVIDDSPLHF
TRBJ2-7 NA TRBV11-2 NA 13 TGTGCCAGCAGCTTAGTAGGGAGCGTCGAGCAGTACTTC CASSLVGSVEQYF
TRBJ2-3 TRBD1 TRBV5-1 NA 16 TGCGCCAGCAGCTCCGCCGGGACAGGGAGTTCAAATACGCAGTATTTT CASSSAGTGSSNTQYF
TRBJ2-7 TRBD1 TRBV9 once 14 TGTGCCAGCAGCGTAGGACAGGGATACTACGAGCAGTACTTC CASSVGQGYYEQYF
TRBJ2-7 NA TRBV27 few 16 TGTGCCAGCAGTTTATCGCCTAGCATAAGGACCTACGAGCAGTACTTC CASSLSPSIRTYEQYF
TRBJ2-7 TRBD1 TRBV5-5 NA 15 TGTGCCAGCAATCCGGGGACAGGGAATTCCTACGAGCAGTACTTC CASNPGTGNSYEQYF
TRBJ1-2 TRBD1 TRBV18 NA 13 TGTGCCAGCTCACGGACAGGGACGGGCGGCTACACCTTC CASSRTGTGGYTF
TRBJ2-3 NA TRBV6-6 few 11 TGTGCCAGCAGCTTCAGTGCTACGCAGTATTTT CASSFSATQYF
TRBJ2-3 NA TRBV3-1/TRBV3-2 NA 15 TGTGCCAGCAGCCAAGGGCCCCTTGGCACAGATACGCAGTATTTT CASSQGPLGTDTQYF
TRBJ2-5 TRBD1 TRBV5-4 NA 15 TGTGCCAGCAGCTTTGACAGGGGGCTGGGAGAGACCCAGTACTTC CASSFDRGLGETQYF
TRBJ2-7 TRBD2 TRBV7-8 NA 20 TGTGCCAGCAGCAGAGGGTTACAGACTAGCGGGGGCTCTAACTCCTACGAGCAGTACTTC CASSRGLQTSGGSNSYEQYF
TRBJ1-1 NA TRBV4-3 NA 17 TGCGCCAGCAGCCAAGGGAAACAGGGATTGGTGTACACTGAAGCTTTCTTT CASSQGKQGLVYTEAFF
TRBJ1-6 NA TRBV28 NA 14 TGTGCCAGCCGGAGGACTGCTCTAAATTCACCCCTCCACTTT CASRRTALNSPLHF
TRBJ2-7 NA TRBV5-6 NA 15 TGTGCCAGCAGACCAATCCGGGACAATAAGTACGAGCAGTACTTC CASRPIRDNKYEQYF
TRBJ1-1 NA TRBV29-1 NA 14 TGCAGCGTGCGGGGGGCGAGGGCGAACACTGAAGCTTTCTTT CSVRGARANTEAFF